The T cell receptor (beta chain) under discussion was sequenced for a study of CD8+ T cells in alopecia areata. From germline, CDR1 is SNHLY and CDR2 FYNNEI. The CDR3 length is 12 residues. Trimming took off 7 bases at V and 5 bases at J, with 10 bases between the two ends. Regarding treatment: oral pan-JAK inhibitor, 5-10 mg twice daily. Alopecia areata patients gave lesional scalp punch biopsies and peripheral blood samples. As the sequencing template, cDNA was produced by extracting RNA and reverse transcribing it. Produced via immunoSEQ multiplex PCR; TCRdb's table is partial and in-frame only. Altogether about 97,000 clones are present, roughly 56% being singletons, with the ten largest covering about 15%.

The V call is TRBV2, the J call TRBJ2-3; D not resolved. The sequence was obtained from a human donor with alopecia areata. The material sequenced was CD8+ T cells sorted from blood, taken between weeks 55 and 65, from a patient treated with tofacitinib. The CDR3 sequence is CASKVLEDTQYF. The CDR3 nucleotides are TGTGCCAGCAAGGTATTGGAAGATACGCAGTATTTT.